Listed below are T cell receptor beta chains from one sample, sequenced in a study of naive and memory T cell subsets. A single record per CDR3 protein comes from TCRdb applying MiXCR to the UMI-ligation and nested PCR reads. The sample has tens of thousands of distinct CDR3 sequences, approximately 10% seen once; the top ten hold 1.2%. Sequencing was performed on naive CD8+ T cells from blood. All receptors come from a human donor in good health. Both conserved end residues are part of each CDR3. D genes are given only for firm matches. Rows give clone size only sometimes, using once, few, many, or a class for an expanded clone.

J: TRBJ2-7
size: few
D: TRBD1
V: TRBV30
DNA: TGTGCCTTTGGGACAGCCTACGAGCAGTACTTC
CDR3: CAFGTAYEQYF

J: TRBJ2-5
size: .
D: .
V: TRBV28
DNA: TGTGCCAGCCGGGACTACCAAGAGACCCAGTACTTC
CDR3: CASRDYQETQYF

J: TRBJ2-3
size: few
D: TRBD2
V: TRBV28
DNA: TGTGCCAGCAGTTTAACTAGCGGGAATTCAGATACGCAGTATTTT
CDR3: CASSLTSGNSDTQYF

J: TRBJ1-5
size: .
D: TRBD1
V: TRBV19
DNA: TGTGCCAGTAGTATAGGGGACAGGGCTGAACAGCCCCAGCATTTT
CDR3: CASSIGDRAEQPQHF

J: TRBJ2-2
size: few
D: .
V: TRBV20-1
DNA: TGCAGTGCTAGAAACTACAGGACCGGGGAGCTGTTTTTT
CDR3: CSARNYRTGELFF

J: TRBJ2-1
size: few
D: TRBD2
V: TRBV7-2
DNA: TGTGCCAGCAGCTTAGACGGGGTCCTAGCGGGAGATGGGAATGAGCAGTTCTTC
CDR3: CASSLDGVLAGDGNEQFF

J: TRBJ2-3
size: many
D: TRBD2
V: TRBV7-6
DNA: TGTGCCAGCAGCTTAACCCTAGCGGGAGGCAAAGATACGCAGTATTTT
CDR3: CASSLTLAGGKDTQYF

J: TRBJ2-7
size: many
D: TRBD1
V: TRBV9
DNA: TGTGCCAGCGGGATGGGGACAGTCCCCTACGAGCAGTACTTC
CDR3: CASGMGTVPYEQYF

J: TRBJ2-1
size: many
D: .
V: TRBV4-3
DNA: TGCGCCAGCAGCCAAGGACAGTACAATGAGCAGTTCTTC
CDR3: CASSQGQYNEQFF

J: TRBJ2-5
size: many
D: TRBD2
V: TRBV28
DNA: TGTGCCAGCAGCTATATAGCGGGCCAAGAGACCCAGTACTTC
CDR3: CASSYIAGQETQYF

J: TRBJ2-5
size: .
D: .
V: TRBV6-2/TRBV6-3
DNA: TGTGCCAGCAAAAATAGAAGAACGAAAGAGACCCAGTACTTC
CDR3: CASKNRRTKETQYF

J: TRBJ2-7
size: .
D: .
V: TRBV28
DNA: TGTGCCAGCAGTTTTTCGCAGGGCGGGTACGAGCAGTACTTC
CDR3: CASSFSQGGYEQYF

J: TRBJ2-5
size: few
D: .
V: TRBV5-1
DNA: TGCGCCAGCAGCCCGGATGGGGGCTGGGGAGAGACCCAGTACTTC
CDR3: CASSPDGGWGETQYF